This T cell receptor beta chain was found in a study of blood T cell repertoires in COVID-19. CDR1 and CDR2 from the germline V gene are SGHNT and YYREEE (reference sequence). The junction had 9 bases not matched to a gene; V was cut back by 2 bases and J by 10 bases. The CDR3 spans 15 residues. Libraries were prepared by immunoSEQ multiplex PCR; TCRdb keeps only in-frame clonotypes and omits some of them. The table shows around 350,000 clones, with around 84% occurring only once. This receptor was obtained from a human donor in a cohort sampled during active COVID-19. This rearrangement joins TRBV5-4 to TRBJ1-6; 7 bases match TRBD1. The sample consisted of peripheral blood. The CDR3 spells CASSLQTGENSPLHF. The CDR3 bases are TGTGCCAGCAGCTTACAAACAGGGGAAAACTCACCCCTCCACTTT.